These 30 T cell receptor beta chains came from one sample sequenced in a study of T cells in Graves' hyperthyroidism and ophthalmopathy. The TCR beta CDR3 regions underwent amplification using RNA transcripts as the source. HTBI primers were the set used in a first-round RT-PCR of the TCR CDR3. In TCRdb, the multiplex PCR reads were re-called with MiXCR into one record per CDR3 protein. The sample consists of about 600,000 distinct CDR3 sequences, 14% of them appearing once. Sequencing was performed on blood. These receptors all come from a woman between 18 and 29 years old with Graves' ophthalmopathy.

The chain couples TRBV4-3 to TRBJ2-2, with D possibly matching TRBD2 (5 bases). Germline V gene sequence: CDR1 LGHNA, CDR2 YSLEER. Deletions cut 0 bases from V and 0 bases from J, with 11 bases between. The CDR3 runs 17 residues. The CDR3 bases are TGCGCCAGCAGCCAAGAACTCTGGACTTCGAACACCGGGGAGCTGTTTTTT. It translates to CASSQELWTSNTGELFF.

There are many counts of this clonotype. The genes are TRBV5-1 and TRBJ1-3; D gene ambiguous. Germline V CDR1 and CDR2: SGHRS, YFSETQ. Trimming pared 3 bases from V and 4 bases from J, leaving 8 bases between. The CDR3 contains 13 residues. CDR3 protein: CASSSASGNTIYF. DNA of the CDR3: TGCGCCAGCAGCTCAGCTTCCGGAAACACCATATATTTT.

This clonotype was detected only a few times. The chain couples TRBV11-3 to TRBJ1-2; the D gene is possibly TRBD1 (5 bases). CDR3 length: 17 amino acids. V was pared by 8 bases and J by 3 bases, with 25 bases between. Looked up from germline, CDR1 is SGHNT and CDR2 is YENEEA. CDR3 sequence (DNA): TGTGCCAGCTCACCCAACCTCATTCTGGGGGTGGACTATGGCTACACCTTC. Translating it yields CASSPNLILGVDYGYTF.

This clonotype was found many times. The chain uses TRBV2 and TRBJ2-2; D is undetermined. The CDR3 contains 13 residues. CDR1 is SNHLY, CDR2 FYNNEI, per germline. Deletions cut 4 bases from V and 1 base from J, with 4 bases between. The CDR3 DNA sequence: TGTGCCAGCAGTGGGGGGAACACCGGGGAGCTGTTTTTT. Its translation is CASSGGNTGELFF.

This clonotype has a single count. One base away lies a much larger clone, so this may be a sequencing read error. The rearrangement joins TRBV9 to TRBJ2-3; D is unclear. Germline CDR1 is SGDLS and CDR2 is YYNGEE. The CDR3 runs 16 residues. The V and J ends lost 0 bases and 2 bases respectively, with 13 bases between them. The CDR3 reads CASSVEIQLITDTQYF. DNA of the CDR3: TGTGCCAGCAGCGTAGAAATCCAATTAATCACAGATACGCAGTATTTT. Together with reference TRBV9 and TRBJ2-3, the CDR3 gives the full variable domain: DSGVTQTPKHLITATGQRVTLRCSPRSGDLSVYWYQQSLDQGLQFLIQYYNGEERAKGNILERFSAQQFPDLHSELNLSSLELGDSALYFCASSVEIQLITDTQYFGPGTRLTVL.

This clonotype occurred many times. The chain is built from TRBV27 and TRBJ2-2; perhaps TRBD2 as D (6 bases). The CDR3 is made up of 16 amino acids. CDR1 and CDR2 from the germline V gene are MNHEY and SMNVEV (reference sequence). V was cut by 6 bases and J by 3 bases, with 17 bases left in between. Here the CDR3 DNA reads TGTGCCAGCAGCACGGGGGTCAGGCGCGACACCGGGGAGCTGTTTTTT. This sequence encodes CASSTGVRRDTGELFF.

This clonotype showed up many times. This sequence joins TRBV11-2 and TRBJ2-7, with D tentatively TRBD1 (5 bases). V lost 1 base to trimming and J lost 6 bases, with 10 bases between them. The germline CDR1 and CDR2 sequences are SGHAT and FQNNGV. The CDR3 is 13 residues long. The CDR3, as DNA: TGTGCCAGCAGCTTAGTCTCAGGGCCCGAGCAGTACTTC. Residues: CASSLVSGPEQYF.

The chain has TRBV7-9 and TRBJ2-5; no reliable D call. The germline V and J ends were trimmed by 5 bases and 5 bases, with 15 bases remaining between them. This CDR3 comprises 14 residues. Per germline, CDR1 SEHNR and CDR2 FQNEAQ (reference sequence). This CDR3 reads CASSHGPVAETQYF. For the CDR3, the DNA is TGTGCCAGCAGCCATGGGCCGGTGGCCGAGACCCAGTACTTC. Together with reference TRBV7-9 and TRBJ2-5, the CDR3 gives the full variable domain: DTGVSQNPRHKITKRGQNVTFRCDPISEHNRLYWYRQTLGQGPEFLTYFQNEAQLEKSRLLSDRFSAERPKGSFSTLEIQRTEQGDSAMYLCASSHGPVAETQYFGPGTRLLVL.

This clonotype has at least ten counts. This chain joins TRBV27 and TRBJ1-1, with D perhaps matching TRBD1 (6 bases). The CDR3 loop spans 15 amino acids. Per germline, CDR1 MNHEY and CDR2 SMNVEV (reference sequence). The V and J ends lost 3 bases and 3 bases respectively, with 14 bases between them. CDR3 in amino acids: CASSFKGGSHTEAFF. CDR3 bases: TGTGCCAGCAGTTTTAAGGGGGGGTCCCACACTGAAGCTTTCTTT.

A few counts support this clonotype. The rearrangement uses TRBV6-2 or TRBV6-3 and TRBJ2-3; 8 bases agree with TRBD2. The CDR3 is 16 residues long. CDR1 and CDR2 from the germline V gene are MNHEY and SVGEGT. After removal of 4 bases from V and 2 bases from J, the junction contained 8 bases not matched to a gene. The CDR3 DNA follows: TGTGCCAGCAGTTCCGTGAGCGGGAGACACACAGATACGCAGTATTTT. Amino acids: CASSSVSGRHTDTQYF.

This clonotype was seen only a few times. The chain links TRBV19 to TRBJ1-3; D is uncertain. Deletions cut 2 bases from V and 7 bases from J, with 18 bases between. The CDR3 runs 16 residues. Germline CDR1 and CDR2: LNHDA and SQIVND (reference sequence). The CDR3 reads CASSIKFEALRNTIYF. In DNA, the CDR3 is TGTGCCAGTAGTATAAAGTTCGAGGCGCTAAGGAACACCATATATTTT.

The table lists this clonotype with many counts. V gene TRBV20-1 combines with J gene TRBJ2-5; 8 nucleotides match TRBD1. The germline CDR1 and CDR2 sequences are DFQATT and SNEGSKA (reference sequence). CDR3 size: 15 residues. V shed 3 bases, J shed 5 bases, and the junction held 11 bases outside the gene matches. CDR3 sequence (DNA): TGCAGTGCTAGTGATTCAACAGGGGGGTGGGAGACCCAGTACTTC. It yields the protein CSASDSTGGWETQYF.

This clonotype was recorded at least ten times. V and J are TRBV7-9 and TRBJ1-5; perhaps TRBD1 as D (5 bases). Germline loops: CDR1 SEHNR, CDR2 FQNEAQ (reference sequence). This CDR3 has 16 amino acids. V shed 5 bases and J shed 3 bases, with 17 bases lying between them. The CDR3 is CASSLGGVAANQPQHF. CDR3 sequence (DNA): TGTGCCAGCAGCCTTGGAGGGGTAGCGGCCAATCAGCCCCAGCATTTT. Using reference TRBV7-9 and TRBJ1-5 for the parts outside the CDR3, the full variable domain is DTGVSQNPRHKITKRGQNVTFRCDPISEHNRLYWYRQTLGQGPEFLTYFQNEAQLEKSRLLSDRFSAERPKGSFSTLEIQRTEQGDSAMYLCASSLGGVAANQPQHFGDGTRLSIL.

This sequence joins TRBV27 and TRBJ1-2; D gene unclear. With 4 bases removed from V and 8 bases from J, the gap between germline ends came to 14 bases. CDR1 MNHEY and CDR2 SMNVEV come from the germline V gene (reference sequence). The CDR3 is 13 amino acids. CDR3 loop: CASSSGSTWGYTF. The CDR3 DNA is TGTGCCAGCAGTTCTGGCAGCACCTGGGGCTACACCTTC.

This clonotype appeared many times. CDR3 residues: CASSNRGGNSPLHF. CDR3 DNA: TGTGCCAGCAGTAACAGGGGCGGGAATTCACCCCTCCACTTT. The rearrangement uses TRBV12-3 or TRBV12-4 and TRBJ1-6, with 7 bases that match TRBD1. With V trimmed by 5 bases and J by 7 bases, 5 bases remained unmatched. The CDR3 is 14 residues long.

The table lists this clonotype with many counts. CDR3 residues: CASSLRGGRVYLLYEQYF. The CDR3 bases are TGTGCCAGCAGTTTGCGCGGTGGTAGGGTTTATCTCCTCTACGAGCAGTACTTC. This chain connects TRBV28 to TRBJ2-7; D uncertain. CDR1 MDHEN and CDR2 SYDVKM come from the germline V gene. Trimming shortened V by 3 bases and J by 3 bases, and 24 bases separated the two germline ends. There are 18 residues in the CDR3.

This clonotype was seen a few times. The chain recombines TRBV27 with TRBJ1-6; 7 bases align to TRBD1. V dropped 0 bases and J dropped 0; count of bases not matched to a gene: 8. The CDR3 is 19 amino acids. CDR1 is MNHEY, CDR2 SMNVEV, per germline (reference sequence). The chain's CDR3 is CASSLSQPGQSSYNSPLHF. CDR3 in DNA: TGTGCCAGCAGTTTATCCCAACCGGGACAGAGCTCCTATAATTCACCCCTCCACTTT.

In its sample, this clonotype was seen once. This clone may be a read error of a much larger clone one base away. The chain carries TRBV5-1 and TRBJ2-7, with TRBD1 identical over 8 bases. The end of the DNA aligns better with TRBJ2-1, so the J call may be wrong. Germline lookup yields CDR1 SGHRS and CDR2 YFSETQ. CDR3 size: 14 residues. CDR3 DNA: TGCGCCAGCAGCTTGCAGGGGGCGGCCTACGAGCAGTTCTTC. Its translation: CASSLQGAAYEQFF.

At least ten counts were recorded for this clonotype. The V and J genes are TRBV12-3 or TRBV12-4 and TRBJ1-5, with TRBD1 matching 7 bases. The CDR3 extends over 15 amino acids. V dropped 3 bases and J dropped 5; count of bases not matched to a gene: 7. CDR3 loop: CASSFQGDSYQPQHF. The CDR3 bases are TGTGCCAGCAGTTTCCAGGGGGACAGCTATCAGCCCCAGCATTTT.

In its sample, this clonotype was seen a few times. The chain recombines TRBV19 with TRBJ2-7, with D possibly matching TRBD2 (6 bases). Looked up from germline, CDR1 is LNHDA and CDR2 is SQIVND (reference sequence). This CDR3 is built from 13 residues. Trimming shortened V by 8 bases and J by 5 bases, and 16 bases separated the two germline ends. The CDR3 protein is CASAETRGHEQYF. The CDR3 DNA sequence: TGTGCCAGTGCGGAGACTAGGGGCCACGAGCAGTACTTC.

This clonotype was detected many times. The chain has TRBV3-1 and TRBJ2-2, with 14 nucleotides matching TRBD2. In germline, CDR1 is LGHDT, CDR2 YNNKEL (reference sequence). The length of the CDR3 is 20 residues. Trimming removed 0 bases from V and 4 bases from J; junction bases left unmatched: 10. CDR3 loop: CASSQEAGTSGSPGTGELFF. For the CDR3, the DNA is TGTGCCAGCAGCCAAGAGGCCGGGACTAGCGGGAGTCCCGGCACCGGGGAGCTGTTTTTT.

A word on this clonotype: A junction boundary mismatches the germline segment, possibly from a read error. The chain employs TRBV12-3 or TRBV12-4 and TRBJ2-7, with 7 bases aligning to TRBD1. This CDR3 spans 15 amino acids. The CDR3 DNA reads as TGCGCCAGCAGTTTAGGTCCGGGACAGCCGTACGAGCAGTACTTC. This translates into CASSLGPGQPYEQYF.

The sample holds a few counts of this clonotype. The chain combines TRBV6-1 with TRBJ2-2; TRBD2 aligns across 11 bases. With 5 bases clipped from V and 3 bases from J, the junction kept 2 bases outside the gene matches. CDR1 and CDR2 (germline): MNHNS, SASEGT. This CDR3 contains 15 residues. The CDR3 nucleotides read TGTGCCAGCAGTCGGACTAGCGGGTACACCGGGGAGCTGTTTTTT. It codes for CASSRTSGYTGELFF.

This chain uses TRBV9 with TRBJ2-2; a possible D gene is TRBD1 (5 bases). CDR1 is SGDLS and CDR2 is YYNGEE in the germline V gene. The CDR3 loop spans 16 amino acids. Trimming removed 4 bases at V and 1 base at J, with 14 bases between. CDR3 coding DNA: TGTGCCAGCAGCTCAGATGCAGGGATGAACACCGGGGAGCTGTTTTTT. Protein: CASSSDAGMNTGELFF.

J is TRBJ2-7 and V is TRBV27; D call uncertain. This CDR3 contains 16 residues. CDR1 MNHEY and CDR2 SMNVEV come from the germline V gene (reference sequence). Trimming pared 4 bases from V and 3 bases from J, leaving 19 bases between. CDR3 in amino acids: CASSYGWKDLGYEQYF. The CDR3 DNA sequence: TGTGCCAGCAGTTATGGGTGGAAGGATCTCGGCTACGAGCAGTACTTC.

This clonotype was picked up many times. This sequence joins TRBV7-2 and TRBJ2-1, with 7 positions matching TRBD2. The CDR3 has 17 residues. Trimming removed 0 bases from V and 5 bases from J; junction bases left unmatched: 10. The V gene's germline CDR1 is SGHTA and CDR2 FQGNSA. Here the CDR3 reads CASSLAAASGVNNEQFF. CDR3 coding DNA: TGTGCCAGCAGCTTAGCTGCAGCGAGCGGGGTAAACAATGAGCAGTTCTTC.

Many counts were recorded for this clonotype. V is TRBV7-2 and J is TRBJ2-7; the D is unclear. CDR1 is SGHTA and CDR2 is FQGNSA in the germline V gene. The CDR3 runs to 14 residues. V dropped 5 bases and J dropped 0 bases, with 11 bases sitting between them. The CDR3 bases are TGTGCCAGCAGCGGCATGCTCAGCTCCTACGAGCAGTACTTC. This codes for CASSGMLSSYEQYF.

This clonotype was picked up a small number of times. The chain is built from TRBV29-1 and TRBJ2-2; weak D call: TRBD1 (5 bases). This CDR3 has 13 residues. Per germline, CDR1 SQVTM and CDR2 ANQGSEA. V was trimmed by 6 bases and J by 6 bases, leaving 14 bases between them. The chain's CDR3 is CSVRVGVAGELFF. In nucleotides, the CDR3 is TGCAGCGTCCGGGTAGGGGTCGCCGGGGAGCTGTTTTTT.

This clonotype appeared many times. The J gene is TRBJ1-2, the V gene TRBV20-1; unclear D gene. CDR3 length: 13 residues. Deletions cut 3 bases from V and 8 bases from J, with 16 bases between. CDR1 DFQATT and CDR2 SNEGSKA come from the germline V gene (reference sequence). Written as DNA, the CDR3 is TGCAGTGCTAGCGCAGGCAGTCTAGGAGGCTACACCTTC. Translated, it gives CSASAGSLGGYTF.

This clonotype was detected many times. The gene calls are TRBV11-2 and TRBJ2-1; D is perhaps TRBD2 (5 bases). V was pared by 1 base and J by 4 bases, with 8 bases between. This CDR3 comprises 14 residues. In germline, CDR1 is SGHAT, CDR2 FQNNGV. The CDR3 nucleotides are TGTGCCAGCAGCTTAGCGGGGAGTTACAATGAGCAGTTCTTC. This encodes CASSLAGSYNEQFF.